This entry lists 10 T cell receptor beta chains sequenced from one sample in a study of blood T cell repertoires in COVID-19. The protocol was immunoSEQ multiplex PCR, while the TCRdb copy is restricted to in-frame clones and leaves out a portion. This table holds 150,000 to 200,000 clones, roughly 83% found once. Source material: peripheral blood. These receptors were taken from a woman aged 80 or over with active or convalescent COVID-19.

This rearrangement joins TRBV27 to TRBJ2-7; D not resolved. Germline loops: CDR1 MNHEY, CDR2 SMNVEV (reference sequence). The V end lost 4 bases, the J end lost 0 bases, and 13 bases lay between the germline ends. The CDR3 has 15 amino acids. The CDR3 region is CASSSEQTGSYEQYF. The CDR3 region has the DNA TGTGCCAGCAGTTCAGAACAAACGGGCTCCTACGAGCAGTACTTC.

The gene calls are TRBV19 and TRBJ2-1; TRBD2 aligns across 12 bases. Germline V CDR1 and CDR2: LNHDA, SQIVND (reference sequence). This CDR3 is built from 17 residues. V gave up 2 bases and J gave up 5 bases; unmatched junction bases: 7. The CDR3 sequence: CASSIIWTSGDNNEQFF. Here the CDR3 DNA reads TGTGCCAGTAGTATAATTTGGACTAGCGGGGATAACAATGAGCAGTTCTTC. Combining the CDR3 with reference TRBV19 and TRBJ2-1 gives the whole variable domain DGGITQSPKYLFRKEGQNVTLSCEQNLNHDAMYWYRQDPGQGLRLIYYSQIVNDFQKGDIAEGYSVSREKKESFPLTVTSAQKNPTAFYLCASSIIWTSGDNNEQFFGPGTRLTVL.

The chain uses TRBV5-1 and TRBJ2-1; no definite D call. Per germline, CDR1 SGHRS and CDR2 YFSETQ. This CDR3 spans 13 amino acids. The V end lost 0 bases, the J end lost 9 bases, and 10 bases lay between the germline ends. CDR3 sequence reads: CASSLETGGEQFF. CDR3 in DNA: TGCGCCAGCAGCTTGGAGACGGGTGGTGAGCAGTTCTTC.

The CDR3 reads CASSQDRAGQVHQPQHF. In nucleotides, the CDR3 is TGCGCCAGCAGCCAAGATAGGGCAGGGCAGGTCCATCAGCCCCAGCATTTT. The rearrangement joins TRBV4-1 to TRBJ1-5, with D perhaps matching TRBD1 (5 bases). V lost 0 bases to trimming and J lost 5 bases, with 17 bases between them. In germline, CDR1 is MGHRA, CDR2 YSYEKL. The CDR3 has 17 residues.

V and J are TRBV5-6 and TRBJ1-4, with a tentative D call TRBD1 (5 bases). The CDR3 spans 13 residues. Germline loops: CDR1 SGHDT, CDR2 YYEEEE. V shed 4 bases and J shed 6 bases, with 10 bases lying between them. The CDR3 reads CASSPQQDEKLFF. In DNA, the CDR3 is TGTGCCAGCAGCCCACAACAGGATGAAAAACTGTTTTTT.

CDR3 amino acids: CASSTVRVYPISYEQYF. CDR3 DNA: TGTGCCAGCAGTACGGTCAGGGTCTACCCTATCTCCTACGAGCAGTACTTC. The chain couples TRBV6-2 or TRBV6-3 to TRBJ2-7; D is possibly TRBD1 (5 bases). Germline V gene lookup returns CDR1 MNHEY and CDR2 SVGEGT. Trimming left V 5 bases short and J 0 bases short, with 20 bases between. This CDR3 spans 17 amino acids.

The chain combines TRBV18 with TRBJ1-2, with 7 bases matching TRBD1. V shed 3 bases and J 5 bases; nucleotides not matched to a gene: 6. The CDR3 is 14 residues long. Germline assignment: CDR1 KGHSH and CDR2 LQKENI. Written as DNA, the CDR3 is TGTGCCAGCTCACCGGAGGGGGCAAGTTATGGCTACACCTTC. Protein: CASSPEGASYGYTF.

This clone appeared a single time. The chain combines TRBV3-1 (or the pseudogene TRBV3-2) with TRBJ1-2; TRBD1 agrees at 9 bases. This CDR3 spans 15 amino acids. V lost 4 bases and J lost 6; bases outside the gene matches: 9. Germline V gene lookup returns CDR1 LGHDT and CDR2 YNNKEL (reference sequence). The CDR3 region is CASSPFAGQGDGYTF. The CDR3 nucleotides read TGTGCCAGCAGCCCTTTTGCGGGACAGGGTGATGGCTACACCTTC.

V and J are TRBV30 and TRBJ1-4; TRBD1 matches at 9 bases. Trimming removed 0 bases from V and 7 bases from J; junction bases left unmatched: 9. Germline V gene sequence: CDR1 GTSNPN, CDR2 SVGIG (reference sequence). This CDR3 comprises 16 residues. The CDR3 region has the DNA TGTGCCTGGAGTGTAAGGGGGACAGGGAGGGGTGAAAAACTGTTTTTT. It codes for CAWSVRGTGRGEKLFF.

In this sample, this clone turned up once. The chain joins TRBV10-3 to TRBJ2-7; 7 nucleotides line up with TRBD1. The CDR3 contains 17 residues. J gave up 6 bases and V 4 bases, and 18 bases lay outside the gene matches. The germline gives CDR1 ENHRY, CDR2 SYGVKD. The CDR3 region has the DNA TGTGCCATCAGTGGAAACCCCCCGGGACAGCCGGCGGCCGAGCAGTACTTC. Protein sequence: CAISGNPPGQPAAEQYF.